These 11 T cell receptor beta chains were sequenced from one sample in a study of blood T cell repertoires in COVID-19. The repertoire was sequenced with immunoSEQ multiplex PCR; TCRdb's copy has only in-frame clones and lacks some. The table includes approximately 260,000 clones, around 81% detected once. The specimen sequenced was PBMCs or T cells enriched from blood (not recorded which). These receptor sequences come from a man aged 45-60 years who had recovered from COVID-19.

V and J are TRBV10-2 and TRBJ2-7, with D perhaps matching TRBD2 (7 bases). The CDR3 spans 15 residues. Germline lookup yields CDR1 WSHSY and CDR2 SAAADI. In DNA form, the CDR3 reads TGCCCCCGCAGTGGGCCGGGGGGCGCCTCCTACGAGCAGTACTTC. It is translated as CPRSGPGGASYEQYF.

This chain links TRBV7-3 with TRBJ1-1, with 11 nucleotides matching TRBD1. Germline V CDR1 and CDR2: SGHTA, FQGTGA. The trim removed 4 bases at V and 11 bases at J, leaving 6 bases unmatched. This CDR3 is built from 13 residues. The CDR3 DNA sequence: TGTGCCAGCAGCTCTCAGGACAGGGGGCGGGCTTTCTTT. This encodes CASSSQDRGRAFF.

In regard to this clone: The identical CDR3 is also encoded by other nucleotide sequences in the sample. The CDR3: CAWSGRDRYNSPLHF. The CDR3 DNA follows: TGTGCCTGGAGTGGCCGGGACAGGTATAATTCACCCCTCCACTTT. J is TRBJ1-6 and V is TRBV30, with 8 bases lining up with TRBD1. Germline lookup yields CDR1 GTSNPN and CDR2 SVGIG (reference sequence). V was pared by 1 base and J by 4 bases, with 3 bases of the junction left unmatched. The CDR3 runs to 15 residues.

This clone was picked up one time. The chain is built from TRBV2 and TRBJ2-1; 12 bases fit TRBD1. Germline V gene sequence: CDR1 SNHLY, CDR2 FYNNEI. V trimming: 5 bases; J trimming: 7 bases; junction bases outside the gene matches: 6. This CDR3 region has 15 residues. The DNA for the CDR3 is TGTGCCAGCAGTCCAGGGGGACAGGGGGCTAATGAGCAGTTCTTC. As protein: CASSPGGQGANEQFF.

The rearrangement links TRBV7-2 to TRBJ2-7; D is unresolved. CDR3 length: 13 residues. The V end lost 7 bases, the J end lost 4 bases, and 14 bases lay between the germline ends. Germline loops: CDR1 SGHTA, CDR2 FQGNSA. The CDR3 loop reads CASTLGLTYEQYF. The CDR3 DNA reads TGTGCCAGCACCCTCGGGTTAACGTACGAGCAGTACTTC.

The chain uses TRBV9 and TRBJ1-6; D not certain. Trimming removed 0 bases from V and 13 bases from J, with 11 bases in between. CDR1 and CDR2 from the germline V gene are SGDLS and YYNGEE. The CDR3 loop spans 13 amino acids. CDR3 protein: CASSVVSGSPLHF. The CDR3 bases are TGTGCCAGCAGCGTAGTATCCGGGTCCCCCCTCCACTTT.

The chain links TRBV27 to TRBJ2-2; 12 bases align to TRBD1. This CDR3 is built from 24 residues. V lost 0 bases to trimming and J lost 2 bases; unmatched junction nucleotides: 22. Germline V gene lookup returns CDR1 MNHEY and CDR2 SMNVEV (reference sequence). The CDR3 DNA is TGTGCCAGCAGTTTATCCCCCGGGACAGGGGGCTGGCGGGAGCTCGGTATAAACACCGGGGAGCTGTTTTTT. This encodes CASSLSPGTGGWRELGINTGELFF.

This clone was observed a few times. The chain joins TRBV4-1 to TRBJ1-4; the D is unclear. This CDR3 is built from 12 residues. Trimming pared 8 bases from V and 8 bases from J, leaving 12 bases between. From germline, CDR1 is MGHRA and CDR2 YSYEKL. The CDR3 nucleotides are TGCGCCAGCGGCGGACTGGGAGAAAAACTGTTTTTT. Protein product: CASGGLGEKLFF.

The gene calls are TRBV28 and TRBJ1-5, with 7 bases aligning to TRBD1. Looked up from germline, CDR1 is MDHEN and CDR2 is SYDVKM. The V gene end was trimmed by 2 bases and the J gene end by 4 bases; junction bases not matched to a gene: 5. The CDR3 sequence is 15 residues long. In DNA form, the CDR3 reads TGTGCCAGCAGTTTAGGAGGGGGCCGGAATCAGCCCCAGCATTTT. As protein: CASSLGGGRNQPQHF.

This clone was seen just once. The CDR3 DNA reads as TGTGCCACCAGTGATTTGATAGGCCGGGATGAGCAGTTCTTC. Residues: CATSDLIGRDEQFF. The rearrangement joins TRBV24-1 to TRBJ2-1; no clear D gene. The CDR3 consists of 14 residues. Trimming stripped 0 bases from V and 8 bases from J, with 10 bases between. Germline loops: CDR1 KGHDR, CDR2 SFDVKD.

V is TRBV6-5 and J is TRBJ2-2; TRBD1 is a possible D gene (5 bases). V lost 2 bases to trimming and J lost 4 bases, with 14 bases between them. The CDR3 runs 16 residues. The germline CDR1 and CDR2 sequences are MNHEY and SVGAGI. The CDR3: CASSYLSGLGTGELFF. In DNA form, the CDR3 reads TGTGCCAGCAGTTACCTTTCAGGGTTGGGCACCGGGGAGCTGTTTTTT.